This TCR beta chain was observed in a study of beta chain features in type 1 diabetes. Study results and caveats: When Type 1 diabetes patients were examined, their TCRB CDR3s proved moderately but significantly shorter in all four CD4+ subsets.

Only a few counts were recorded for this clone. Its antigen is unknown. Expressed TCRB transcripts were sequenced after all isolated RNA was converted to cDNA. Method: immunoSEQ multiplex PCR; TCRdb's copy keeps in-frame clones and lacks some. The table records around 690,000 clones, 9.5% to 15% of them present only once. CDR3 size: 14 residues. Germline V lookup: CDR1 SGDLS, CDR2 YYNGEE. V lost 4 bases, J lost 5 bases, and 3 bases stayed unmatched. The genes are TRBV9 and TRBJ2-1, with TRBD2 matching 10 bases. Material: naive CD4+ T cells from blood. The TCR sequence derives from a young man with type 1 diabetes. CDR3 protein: CASSKGLADNEQFF. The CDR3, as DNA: TGTGCCAGCAGCAAAGGACTAGCGGACAATGAGCAGTTCTTC.